This entry lists 32 T cell receptor beta chains sequenced from one sample in a study of PD-1 blockade in classical Hodgkin lymphoma. Data came from immunoSEQ multiplex PCR; TCRdb stores just in-frame clones and leaves some out. The sample records tens of thousands of clones, nearly 90% being singletons. Autologous stem cell transplantation was followed by relapse in every patient, and brentuximab vedotin exposure varied. The sample was peripheral blood mononuclear cells (PBMCs), taken before the second cycle of nivolumab. These receptors were obtained from a human donor with classical Hodgkin lymphoma.

V and J are TRBV6-8 and TRBJ2-2; the D gene is possibly TRBD2 (5 bases). Germline values: CDR1 MNHGY, CDR2 SAAAGT. The CDR3 contains 14 residues. Trimming cost V 6 bases and J 2 bases, with 10 bases left between them. In nucleotides, the CDR3 is TGTGCCAGCAGACCCAGCGGAAACACCGGGGAGCTGTTTTTT. Its translation is CASRPSGNTGELFF.

The chain uses TRBV11-2 and TRBJ1-5, with D possibly TRBD1 on 6 matching bases. CDR1 is SGHAT, CDR2 FQNNGV, per germline. The length of the CDR3 is 14 residues. The V end was cut by 5 bases, the J end by 6 bases, with 14 bases between. CDR3 DNA: TGTGCCAGCAGCCTAGGGGGGTCCGGTCAGCCCCAGCATTTT. Encoded protein: CASSLGGSGQPQHF.

The CDR3: CASSGGLPAVTNEQFF. In nucleotides, the CDR3 is TGTGCCAGCAGCGGCGGACTGCCGGCCGTTACAAATGAGCAGTTCTTC. This rearrangement joins TRBV9 to TRBJ2-1; weak D call: TRBD2 (5 bases). Per germline, CDR1 SGDLS and CDR2 YYNGEE. This CDR3 has 16 amino acids. V lost 3 bases to trimming and J lost 7 bases, with 20 bases between them.

The chain recombines TRBV9 with TRBJ2-2, with D perhaps matching TRBD1 (6 bases). Germline assignment: CDR1 SGDLS and CDR2 YYNGEE. The CDR3 contains 14 residues. V was cut by 5 bases and J by 5 bases, with 13 bases left in between. The CDR3 reads CASRAGTMTGELFF. In DNA, the CDR3 is TGTGCCAGCAGGGCCGGGACAATGACCGGGGAGCTGTTTTTT.

In regard to this clone: Other DNA sequences of this sample code for an identical CDR3. The gene calls are TRBV30 and TRBJ1-4; D is unresolved. The CDR3 has 12 residues. The V end was cut by 0 bases, the J end by 1 base, with 0 bases between. Germline assignment: CDR1 GTSNPN and CDR2 SVGIG (reference sequence). The CDR3 reads CAWSVTNEKLFF. DNA of the CDR3: TGTGCCTGGAGTGTAACTAATGAAAAACTGTTTTTT.

The chain carries TRBV2 and TRBJ2-7, with D unresolved. Per the germline V gene, CDR1 is SNHLY and CDR2 is FYNNEI. V lost 6 bases and J lost 4, with 7 bases in between. The CDR3 extends over 11 amino acids. The CDR3: CASRSNYEQYF. The DNA for the CDR3 is TGTGCCAGCAGGAGTAATTACGAGCAGTACTTC.

V is TRBV6-5 and J is TRBJ1-1; D uncertain. CDR1 is MNHEY and CDR2 is SVGAGI in the germline V gene. V lost 5 bases and J lost 0, with 13 bases in between. The CDR3 sequence is 15 residues long. CDR3 DNA: TGTGCCAGCAGTATTCTCGCGGTCATGAACACTGAAGCTTTCTTT. Amino acids: CASSILAVMNTEAFF.

The V gene is TRBV9, the J gene TRBJ2-4; maybe TRBD1 (6 bases). CDR1 SGDLS and CDR2 YYNGEE come from the germline V gene. CDR3 length equals 14 residues. Trimming took off 4 bases at V and 7 bases at J, with 15 bases between the two ends. CDR3 amino acids: CASSRGQAENIQYF. The CDR3 coding sequence is TGTGCCAGCAGCAGGGGACAAGCGGAGAACATTCAGTACTTC.

The J gene is TRBJ1-1, the V gene TRBV28; possible D gene TRBD1, 5 bases. V shed 6 bases and J shed 6 bases, with 11 bases lying between them. Looked up from germline, CDR1 is MDHEN and CDR2 is SYDVKM. The CDR3 loop spans 12 amino acids. The CDR3 spells CASRLWGSEAFF. The CDR3 DNA sequence: TGTGCCAGCAGATTGTGGGGCTCTGAAGCTTTCTTT.

The chain employs TRBV21-1 and TRBJ1-5. TRBV21-1 is termed a pseudogene. CDR3 length: 17 amino acids. Here the CDR3 DNA reads TGTGCCAGCAGCATCCCATCTGGGGCCGGGGGGTTGAGGGCCCAGCATTTT. As protein: CASSIPSGAGGLRAQHF.

The chain has TRBV19 and TRBJ1-2; D unclear. The CDR3 sequence is 14 residues long. With 5 bases removed from V and 4 bases from J, the gap between germline ends came to 14 bases. Germline CDR1 is LNHDA and CDR2 is SQIVND (reference sequence). CDR3 in amino acids: CASSQSGLTYGYTF. The CDR3 nucleotides read TGTGCCAGTAGTCAATCCGGGCTTACCTATGGCTACACCTTC.

The V call is TRBV27, the J call TRBJ2-5; TRBD1 agrees at 7 bases. V shed 5 bases, J shed 5 bases, and the junction held 11 bases outside the gene matches. The germline gives CDR1 MNHEY, CDR2 SMNVEV (reference sequence). This CDR3 contains 15 residues. Here the CDR3 reads CASSHLDRERETQYF. The CDR3 DNA reads as TGTGCCAGCAGTCACTTAGACAGGGAAAGGGAGACCCAGTACTTC.

V usage is TRBV28 and J usage is TRBJ2-7; maybe TRBD2 (7 bases). The CDR3 covers 16 residues. The V and J ends lost 3 bases and 0 bases respectively, with 15 bases between them. Germline V CDR1 and CDR2: MDHEN, SYDVKM. CDR3 residues: CASSFTAGALSYEQYF. The CDR3 DNA sequence: TGTGCCAGCAGTTTTACGGCGGGGGCCCTCTCCTACGAGCAGTACTTC.

This clone was observed a handful of times. The chain has TRBV5-4 and TRBJ2-6, with TRBD2 as a possible D gene (5 bases). In germline, CDR1 is SGHNT, CDR2 YYREEE (reference sequence). V lost 6 bases and J lost 0, with 7 bases in between. This CDR3 contains 14 residues. The CDR3 reads CASKLDSGANVLTF. The CDR3 bases are TGTGCCAGCAAACTAGACTCTGGGGCCAACGTCCTGACTTTC.

V gene TRBV7-9 combines with J gene TRBJ1-1; D gene unclear. Per germline, CDR1 SEHNR and CDR2 FQNEAQ (reference sequence). V was shortened by 1 base and J by 0 bases, with 6 bases between the two germline ends. This CDR3 comprises 14 residues. CDR3 nucleotides: TGTGCCAGCAGCTTAGAGCAGCTGAACACTGAAGCTTTCTTT. It encodes CASSLEQLNTEAFF. Based on the CDR3 plus reference TRBV7-9 and TRBJ1-1, the full variable domain is DTGVSQNPRHKITKRGQNVTFRCDPISEHNRLYWYRQTLGQGPEFLTYFQNEAQLEKSRLLSDRFSAERPKGSFSTLEIQRTEQGDSAMYLCASSLEQLNTEAFFGQGTRLTVV.

The chain has TRBV28 and TRBJ2-7, with D perhaps matching TRBD1 (6 bases). V was cut by 4 bases and J by 3 bases, with 16 bases left in between. This CDR3 is built from 15 residues. Germline V lookup: CDR1 MDHEN, CDR2 SYDVKM. The CDR3 loop is CASSYQTGWHYEQYF. The CDR3 nucleotides are TGTGCCAGCAGTTACCAAACAGGGTGGCACTACGAGCAGTACTTC.

The V call is TRBV11-2, the J call TRBJ2-5; the D gene could be TRBD1 or TRBD2 (5 bases each). Germline V lookup: CDR1 SGHAT, CDR2 FQNNGV. The CDR3 spans 14 residues. Trimming left V 5 bases short and J 5 bases short, with 15 bases between. In DNA form, the CDR3 reads TGTGCCAGCAGCCTGGGGACCTTGGACGAGACCCAGTACTTC. It encodes CASSLGTLDETQYF.

The chain links TRBV27 to TRBJ2-2; 9 bases align to TRBD1. V gave up 3 bases and J gave up 4 bases; unmatched junction bases: 6. Germline V gene sequence: CDR1 MNHEY, CDR2 SMNVEV (reference sequence). This CDR3 contains 16 residues. CDR3 loop: CASSFLWTGATGELFF. CDR3 DNA: TGTGCCAGCAGTTTTCTGTGGACAGGGGCCACCGGGGAGCTGTTTTTT.

J is TRBJ2-5 and V is TRBV10-3, with D unclear. Germline CDR1 reads ENHRY; CDR2 reads SYGVKD. The CDR3 consists of 14 residues. The V end was cut by 0 bases, the J end by 4 bases, with 9 bases between. The CDR3: CAISESSLGETQYF. In DNA form, the CDR3 reads TGTGCCATCAGTGAGTCCTCTTTGGGAGAGACCCAGTACTTC.

This chain connects TRBV5-1 to TRBJ2-2; TRBD1 matches at 11 bases. CDR3 length equals 15 residues. Per germline, CDR1 SGHRS and CDR2 YFSETQ. The junction had 2 bases not matched to a gene; V was cut back by 0 bases and J by 7 bases. The CDR3 bases are TGCGCCAGCAGCTTGGGGACAGGGGGCCTCGGGGAGCTGTTTTTT. This translates into CASSLGTGGLGELFF.

This clone was seen only a few times. The rearrangement joins TRBV28 to TRBJ1-5; 7 positions agree with TRBD1. Germline lookup yields CDR1 MDHEN and CDR2 SYDVKM. V trimming: 0 bases; J trimming: 10 bases; junction bases outside the gene matches: 6. The CDR3 contains 14 residues. The chain's CDR3 is CASSLCQGDCPQHF. The DNA of the CDR3 is TGTGCCAGCAGTTTATGCCAGGGGGATTGTCCCCAGCATTTT.

This chain's CDR3 is CASRDRASNQPQHF. The CDR3, as DNA: TGTGCCAGCCGGGACAGGGCCAGCAATCAGCCCCAGCATTTT. The V and J genes are TRBV19 and TRBJ1-5; 9 bases match TRBD1. This CDR3 is built from 14 residues. Germline trimming cut 9 bases from V and 1 base from J; bases unmatched to any gene: 4. The germline gives CDR1 LNHDA, CDR2 SQIVND (reference sequence).

The chain recombines TRBV6-5 with TRBJ2-5; no clear D. The CDR3 is 13 amino acids. In germline, CDR1 is MNHEY, CDR2 SVGAGI. V was shortened by 3 bases and J by 5 bases, with 10 bases between the two germline ends. Here the CDR3 DNA reads TGTGCCAGCAGTTATCCCGGCGAGGAGACCCAGTACTTC. Its translation is CASSYPGEETQYF.

The chain is built from TRBV4-1 and TRBJ1-5; perhaps TRBD1 as D (5 bases). CDR1 is MGHRA and CDR2 is YSYEKL in the germline V gene. Trimming took off 4 bases at V and 6 bases at J, with 16 bases between the two ends. The CDR3 totals 15 residues. Here the CDR3 reads CASSRVSGMGQPQHF. CDR3 coding DNA: TGCGCCAGCAGCCGCGTTTCAGGGATGGGTCAGCCCCAGCATTTT.

The J gene is TRBJ2-1, the V gene TRBV4-1; D not certain. Germline V CDR1 and CDR2: MGHRA, YSYEKL. This CDR3 is built from 14 residues. V gave up 8 bases and J gave up 8 bases, with 19 bases separating them. This CDR3 reads CASADLPNKDEQFF. The CDR3, as DNA: TGCGCCAGCGCGGACCTCCCCAATAAGGATGAGCAGTTCTTC.

This clone was seen a single time. The CDR3 region is CASSEQSTQYF. CDR3 bases: TGTGCCAGTAGTGAACAGAGTACGCAGTATTTT. The chain uses TRBV19 and TRBJ2-3; D unclear. The CDR3 runs to 11 residues. Per germline, CDR1 LNHDA and CDR2 SQIVND (reference sequence). V was clipped by 5 bases and J by 8 bases, with 8 bases between them.

This chain uses TRBV7-2 with TRBJ2-7; 8 bases are a match to TRBD1. CDR1 SGHTA and CDR2 FQGNSA come from the germline V gene. V was pared by 3 bases and J by 3 bases, with 7 bases of the junction left unmatched. The CDR3 length is 15 residues. CDR3 DNA: TGTGCCAGCAGCTTTTCCGGGACAGGCTTCTACGAGCAGTACTTC. This sequence encodes CASSFSGTGFYEQYF.

This chain connects TRBV11-3 to TRBJ2-1, with unresolved D. The germline V gene encodes CDR1 SGHNT and CDR2 YENEEA. This CDR3 contains 16 residues. Trimming shortened V by 5 bases and J by 0 bases, and 14 bases separated the two germline ends. This chain's CDR3 is CASSPEGQLSYNEQFF. The DNA for the CDR3 is TGTGCCAGCAGCCCGGAAGGGCAGCTCTCCTACAATGAGCAGTTCTTC.

The chain joins TRBV6-6 to TRBJ2-5; D may be TRBD1 (6 bases). The germline V and J ends were trimmed by 6 bases and 5 bases, with 19 bases remaining between them. CDR1 is MNHNY and CDR2 is SVGAGI in the germline V gene (reference sequence). CDR3 length: 15 residues. CDR3 nucleotide sequence: TGTGCCAGCAGCCCTCTTGACAGGCCCGATGAGACCCAGTACTTC. Encoded protein: CASSPLDRPDETQYF.

The V and J genes are TRBV27 and TRBJ2-7; 7 bases line up with TRBD2. CDR3 length: 15 residues. Looked up from germline, CDR1 is MNHEY and CDR2 is SMNVEV (reference sequence). The J segment lost 3 bases and the V segment lost 2 bases, leaving 7 bases of the junction unmatched. The CDR3 reads CASSLGLAAIYEQYF. The CDR3 DNA reads as TGTGCCAGCAGTTTAGGGCTAGCGGCTATCTACGAGCAGTACTTC.

The chain joins TRBV5-6 to TRBJ2-5, with TRBD1 matching over 7 bases. In germline, CDR1 is SGHDT, CDR2 YYEEEE. V dropped 2 bases and J dropped 3; count of bases not matched to a gene: 10. This CDR3 is built from 16 residues. CDR3 in amino acids: CASSFFPGGLKETQYF. CDR3 DNA sequence: TGTGCCAGCAGCTTCTTTCCAGGGGGATTAAAAGAGACCCAGTACTTC.

The chain carries TRBV7-2 and TRBJ1-2, with no clear D. The V end was cut by 2 bases, the J end by 4 bases, with 8 bases between. The CDR3 spans 13 residues. Looked up from germline, CDR1 is SGHTA and CDR2 is FQGNSA. CDR3 sequence (DNA): TGTGCCAGCAGCTTATTAGAATCCTATGGCTACACCTTC. Amino acid sequence: CASSLLESYGYTF. Drawing the rest from reference TRBV7-2 and TRBJ1-2, the complete variable domain is GAGVSQSPSNKVTEKGKDVELRCDPISGHTALYWYRQSLGQGLEFLIYFQGNSAPDKSGLPSDRFSAERTGGSVSTLTIQRTQQEDSAVYLCASSLLESYGYTFGSGTRLTVV.